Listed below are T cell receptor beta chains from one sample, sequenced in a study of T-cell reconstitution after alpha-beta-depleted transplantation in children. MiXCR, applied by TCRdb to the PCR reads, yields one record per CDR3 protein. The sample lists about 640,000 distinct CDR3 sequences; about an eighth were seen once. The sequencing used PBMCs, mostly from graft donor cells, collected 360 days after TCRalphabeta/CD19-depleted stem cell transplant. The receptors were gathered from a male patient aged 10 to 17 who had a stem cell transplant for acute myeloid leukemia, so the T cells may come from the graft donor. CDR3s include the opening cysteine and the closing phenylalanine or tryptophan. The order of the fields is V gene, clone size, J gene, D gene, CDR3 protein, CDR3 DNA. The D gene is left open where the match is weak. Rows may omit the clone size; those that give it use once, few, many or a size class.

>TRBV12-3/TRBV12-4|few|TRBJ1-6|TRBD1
CASSLPPGQGLHF
TGTGCCAGCAGTTTACCCCCGGGACAGGGCCTCCACTTT
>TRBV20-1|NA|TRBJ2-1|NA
CSAHSSDHHNEQFF
TGCAGTGCGCATTCTAGCGACCACCACAATGAGCAGTTCTTC
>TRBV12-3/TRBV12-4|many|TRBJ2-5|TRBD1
CASSSQQGRETQYF
TGTGCCAGCAGTTCCCAACAGGGGAGAGAGACCCAGTACTTC
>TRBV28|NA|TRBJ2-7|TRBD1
CASSSRTGDFYEQYF
TGTGCCAGCAGTTCCCGGACAGGGGACTTCTACGAGCAGTACTTC
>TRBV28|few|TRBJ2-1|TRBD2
CASTLSRLAPYNEQFF
TGTGCCAGCACCTTGTCCCGACTAGCGCCCTACAATGAGCAGTTCTTC
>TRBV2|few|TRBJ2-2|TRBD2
CASSETTGGTGELFF
TGTGCCAGCAGTGAAACGACGGGAGGGACCGGGGAGCTGTTTTTT
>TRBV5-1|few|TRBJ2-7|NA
CASSFTDFSSYEQYF
TGCGCCAGCAGCTTCACCGATTTTAGCTCCTACGAGCAGTACTTC
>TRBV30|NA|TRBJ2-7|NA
CAWSDPYEQYF
TGTGCCTGGAGTGACCCTTACGAGCAGTACTTC
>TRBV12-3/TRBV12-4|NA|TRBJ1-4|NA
CASSSTGRHNEKLFF
TGTGCCAGCAGTTCTACAGGGCGACATAATGAAAAACTGTTTTTT
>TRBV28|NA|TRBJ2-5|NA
CASNQQGRETQYF
TGTGCCAGCAACCAACAGGGAAGGGAGACCCAGTACTTC
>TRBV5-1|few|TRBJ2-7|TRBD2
CASSGGLAGGPQPYEQYF
TGCGCCAGCAGCGGTGGACTAGCGGGAGGTCCCCAGCCCTACGAGCAGTACTTC
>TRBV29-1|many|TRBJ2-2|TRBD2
CSCLAGGELFF
TGCAGCTGTCTAGCGGGCGGGGAGCTGTTTTTT
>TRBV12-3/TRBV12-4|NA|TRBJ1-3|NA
CASSFAPSSGNTIYF
TGTGCCAGCAGCTTCGCCCCCTCCTCTGGAAACACCATATATTTT
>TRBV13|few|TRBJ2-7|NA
CASSLADSYTYEQYF
TGTGCCAGCAGCCTAGCGGACAGTTACACCTACGAGCAGTACTTC
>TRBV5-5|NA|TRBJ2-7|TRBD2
CASSLVLAVTYEQYF
TGTGCCAGCAGCTTGGTTCTAGCGGTCACCTACGAGCAGTACTTC
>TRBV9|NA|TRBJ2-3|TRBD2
CASSVGTSGAIDTQYF
TGTGCCAGCAGCGTCGGGACTAGCGGGGCGATAGATACGCAGTATTTT
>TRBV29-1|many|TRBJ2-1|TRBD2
CSVDRASGINEQFF
TGCAGCGTTGATAGGGCTAGCGGGATCAATGAGCAGTTCTTC
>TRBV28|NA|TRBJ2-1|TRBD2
CAMGPGLAGEPYNEQFF
TGTGCCATGGGCCCTGGGCTAGCGGGAGAACCCTACAATGAGCAGTTCTTC
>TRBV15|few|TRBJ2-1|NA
CATSRDPASYNEQFF
TGTGCCACCAGCAGAGATCCGGCCTCCTACAATGAGCAGTTCTTC
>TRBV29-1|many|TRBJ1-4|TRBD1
CSAGTGGAGEKLFF
TGCAGCGCCGGGACAGGGGGCGCAGGGGAAAAACTGTTTTTT
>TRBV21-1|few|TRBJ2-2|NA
CASRRPSPNTGELFF
TGTGCCAGCAGGAGGCCGTCTCCGAACACCGGGGAGCTGTTTTTT
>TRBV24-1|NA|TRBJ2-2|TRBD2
CATSDFTGRSTGELFF
TGTGCCACCAGTGATTTTACCGGGAGGAGTACCGGGGAGCTGTTTTTT
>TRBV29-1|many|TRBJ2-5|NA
CSVEGGSTWETQYF
TGCAGCGTTGAAGGGGGATCCACATGGGAGACCCAGTACTTC
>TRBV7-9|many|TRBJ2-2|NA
CASSLVTGTGELFF
TGTGCCAGCAGCTTAGTTACGGGGACCGGGGAGCTGTTTTTT
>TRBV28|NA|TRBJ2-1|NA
CASSYPQFF
TGTGCCAGCAGTTACCCGCAGTTCTTC
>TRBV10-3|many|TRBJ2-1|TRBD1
CAIRPGQVTDEQFF
TGTGCCATCAGGCCGGGACAGGTTACCGATGAGCAGTTCTTC
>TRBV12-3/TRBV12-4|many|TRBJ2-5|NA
CASSSGTTSQYF
TGTGCCAGCAGCTCCGGGACAACGTCCCAGTACTTC
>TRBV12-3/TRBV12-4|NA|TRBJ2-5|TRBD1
CASSLLATGEETQYF
TGTGCCAGCAGTTTATTAGCGACAGGGGAAGAGACCCAGTACTTC
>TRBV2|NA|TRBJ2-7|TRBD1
CASSPEAGGSYEQYF
TGTGCCAGCAGTCCAGAAGCAGGGGGCTCCTACGAGCAGTACTTC
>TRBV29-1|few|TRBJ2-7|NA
CSVVGGGSEGRYEQYF
TGCAGCGTTGTCGGTGGGGGGTCGGAGGGTCGGTACGAGCAGTACTTC
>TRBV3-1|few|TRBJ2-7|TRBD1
CASSQGQHLSYEQYF
TGTGCCAGCAGCCAGGGACAGCACCTATCCTACGAGCAGTACTTC
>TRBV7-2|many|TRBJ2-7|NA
CASSLPGIYEQYF
TGTGCCAGCAGCCTCCCCGGTATCTACGAGCAGTACTTC
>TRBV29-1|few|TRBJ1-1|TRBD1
CSVRDRVNTEAFF
TGCAGCGTCCGAGACAGGGTGAACACTGAAGCTTTCTTT
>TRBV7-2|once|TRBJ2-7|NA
CASSLEGRLTTYEQYF
TGTGCCAGCAGCTTAGAGGGCAGACTTACGACCTACGAGCAGTACTTC
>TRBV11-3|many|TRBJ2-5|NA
CASSSRDRETQYF
TGTGCCAGCAGCTCCCGGGACCGAGAGACCCAGTACTTC
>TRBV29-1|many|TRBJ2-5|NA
CSVAPLYQETQYF
TGCAGCGTTGCACCTCTGTACCAAGAGACCCAGTACTTC
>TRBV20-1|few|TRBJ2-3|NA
CSADVVDHGPPDTQYF
TGCAGTGCTGATGTGGTAGACCATGGGCCCCCAGATACGCAGTATTTT
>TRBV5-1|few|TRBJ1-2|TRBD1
CASSLDPTGGYGYTF
TGCGCCAGCAGCTTGGATCCTACAGGGGGCTACGGCTACACCTTC
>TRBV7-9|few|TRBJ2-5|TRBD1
CASLYGFRGQEQETQYF
TGTGCCAGCCTATATGGATTTAGGGGACAGGAGCAAGAGACCCAGTACTTC
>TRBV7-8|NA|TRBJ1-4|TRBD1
CASSPFPGTGNEKLFF
TGTGCCAGCAGCCCATTCCCGGGGACAGGGAACGAAAAACTGTTTTTT
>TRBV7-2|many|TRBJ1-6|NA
CASSLEVGPLHF
TGTGCCAGCAGCTTAGAAGTGGGGCCCCTCCACTTT
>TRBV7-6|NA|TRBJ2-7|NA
CASSLALRRESEQYF
TGTGCCAGCAGCTTAGCGCTCCGGAGGGAGAGCGAGCAGTACTTC
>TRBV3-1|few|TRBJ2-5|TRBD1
CASARQGAGETQYF
TGTGCCAGCGCAAGACAGGGGGCAGGTGAGACCCAGTACTTC
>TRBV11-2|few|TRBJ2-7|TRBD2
CASSAASGRYEQYF
TGTGCCAGCAGCGCAGCTAGCGGGAGGTACGAGCAGTACTTC
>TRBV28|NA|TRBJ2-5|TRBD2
CASSSPSGMETQYF
TGTGCCAGCAGTTCTCCTAGCGGGATGGAGACCCAGTACTTC
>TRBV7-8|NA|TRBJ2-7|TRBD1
CASSPWDRGRRGVSYEQYF
TGTGCCAGCAGCCCATGGGACAGGGGGCGGCGGGGGGTCTCCTACGAGCAGTACTTC
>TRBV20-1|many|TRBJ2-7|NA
CSVPSRLSSYEQYF
TGCAGTGTCCCGAGCAGGTTGAGCTCCTACGAGCAGTACTTC
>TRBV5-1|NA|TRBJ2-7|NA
CASRGGGGYEQYF
TGCGCCAGCAGGGGGGGAGGAGGCTACGAGCAGTACTTC
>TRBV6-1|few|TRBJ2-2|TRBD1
CASRGQGVDTGELFF
TGTGCCAGCAGAGGGCAGGGGGTCGACACCGGGGAGCTGTTTTTT
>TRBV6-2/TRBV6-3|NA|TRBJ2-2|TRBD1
CASWDRPGTGELFF
TGTGCCAGCTGGGACAGGCCGGGCACCGGGGAGCTGTTTTTT
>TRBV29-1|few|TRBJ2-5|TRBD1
CSGQGRETQYF
TGCAGCGGACAGGGTCGAGAGACCCAGTACTTC
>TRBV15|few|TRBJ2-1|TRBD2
CATSILRAGGNNEQFF
TGTGCCACCAGCATCCTTCGGGCGGGAGGGAACAATGAGCAGTTCTTC
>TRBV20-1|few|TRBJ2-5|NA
CSASGPNQETQYF
TGCAGTGCCTCCGGACCAAACCAAGAAACCCAGTACTTC
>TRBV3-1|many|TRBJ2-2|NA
CASSRSGTLNTGELFF
TGTGCCAGCAGCCGCTCAGGGACCCTGAACACCGGGGAGCTGTTTTTT